One sample yielded the 9 T cell receptor beta chains listed below, sequenced in a study of OX40 agonist ivuxolimab in advanced cancers. The library was prepared using the immunoSEQ multiplex PCR assay. TCRdb retrieved this table from immuneACCESS and kept in-frame rearrangements only. Not all clones are present; in checked studies, unresolved V genes account for under half, and no reason is known for the remainder. The sample includes about 20,000 clones, with over 65% observed a single time. Of the sample, around 59% is held by the ten largest clones. Sample: CD4+ or CD8+ T cells sorted from blood, taken in a trial of the OX40 agonist ivuxolimab. These TCRs come from an adult with an advanced solid tumor such as melanoma, head and neck, liver or kidney cancer.

On this clone itself: A read error may produce the germline difference seen at one junction end. This rearrangement joins TRBV7-7 to TRBJ1-6; no clear D gene. The germline V gene encodes CDR1 SSHAT and CDR2 FNYEAQ (reference sequence). This CDR3 spans 15 amino acids. CDR3 residues: CASSLLGSEDSPLHF. CDR3 nucleotide sequence: TGTGCTAGCAGCTTATTGGGGTCGGAGGATTCACCCCTCCACTTT.

This chain uses TRBV30 with TRBJ2-7; the D call may be TRBD1 or TRBD2 (5 bases each). CDR3 size: 14 residues. The germline V and J ends were trimmed by 0 bases and 2 bases, with 11 bases remaining between them. Germline CDR1 is GTSNPN and CDR2 is SVGIG (reference sequence). The CDR3 DNA is TGTGCCTGGAGTGTCGGGACGGGAACCTACGAGCAGTACTTC. Translation: CAWSVGTGTYEQYF.

V and J are TRBV2 and TRBJ2-5, with TRBD2 matching 7 bases. CDR1 SNHLY and CDR2 FYNNEI come from the germline V gene. Trimming removed 3 bases from V and 2 bases from J; junction bases left unmatched: 3. The CDR3 has 14 amino acids. The CDR3 protein is CASSDWRGQETQYF. CDR3 sequence (DNA): TGTGCCAGCAGTGACTGGCGGGGGCAAGAGACCCAGTACTTC.

The chain carries TRBV4-3 and TRBJ2-6; D ambiguous. V lost 0 bases and J lost 0, with 3 bases in between. Germline V lookup: CDR1 LGHNA, CDR2 YSLEER. The CDR3 runs to 15 residues. DNA for the CDR3: TGCGCCAGCAGCCAAGACTTCTCTGGGGCCAACGTCCTGACTTTC. Translated: CASSQDFSGANVLTF.

Note on this clone: This sample includes further DNA sequences coding for the same CDR3. The chain is built from TRBV19 and TRBJ1-1; D not resolved. Germline V gives CDR1 LNHDA, CDR2 SQIVND (reference sequence). CDR3 length: 15 amino acids. Trimming cost V 1 base and J 2 bases, with 11 bases left between them. CDR3 sequence reads: CASSIGGGINTEAFF. The CDR3 nucleotides are TGTGCCAGTAGTATAGGGGGAGGGATCAACACTGAAGCTTTCTTT.

The V gene is TRBV19, the J gene TRBJ2-1; no definite D call. Trimming shortened V by 4 bases and J by 3 bases, and 7 bases separated the two germline ends. This CDR3 is 13 amino acids long. Germline assignment: CDR1 LNHDA and CDR2 SQIVND (reference sequence). The CDR3 is CASSTADYNEQFF. The CDR3 nucleotides are TGTGCCAGTAGTACGGCGGACTACAATGAGCAGTTCTTC.

This chain links TRBV9 with TRBJ1-4; possibly TRBD1 for D (6 bases). V was pared by 3 bases and J by 3 bases, with 18 bases between. Germline V gives CDR1 SGDLS, CDR2 YYNGEE. The CDR3 is 17 amino acids. CDR3 bases: TGTGCCAGCAGCGGGCTGGGGACCGGGACATCTAATGAAAAACTGTTTTTT. Protein: CASSGLGTGTSNEKLFF.

The table lists this clone with a few counts. J is TRBJ2-7 and V is TRBV7-2, with 11 bases fitting TRBD2. The germline V gene encodes CDR1 SGHTA and CDR2 FQGNSA. There are 14 residues in the CDR3. The V and J ends lost 3 bases and 7 bases, in that order; junction bases with no gene match: 5. The CDR3 DNA reads as TGTGCCAGCAGCTTCCTAGCGGGGGGAGGTGAGCAGTACTTC. The encoded protein is CASSFLAGGGEQYF.

The chain has TRBV19 and TRBJ1-5, with unresolved D. Germline V gene lookup returns CDR1 LNHDA and CDR2 SQIVND (reference sequence). V was clipped by 3 bases and J by 2 bases, with 2 bases between them. The CDR3 consists of 12 residues. The CDR3 nucleotides read TGTGCCAGTAGTATTGGCAATCAGCCCCAGCATTTT. It codes for CASSIGNQPQHF.